These 15 T cell receptor beta chains came from one sample sequenced in a study of blood T cell repertoires in COVID-19. The protocol was immunoSEQ multiplex PCR, while the TCRdb copy is restricted to in-frame clones and leaves out a portion. The table lists roughly 100,000 clones, approximately 89% of them singletons. Sequences were obtained from peripheral blood. These receptor sequences come from a woman at least 80 years old in a cohort sampled during active COVID-19.

V is TRBV27 and J is TRBJ2-2; D is uncertain. CDR1 and CDR2 (germline): MNHEY, SMNVEV (reference sequence). Between the trimmed V and J ends, which lost 6 bases and 2 bases, there was a span of 7 bases. The CDR3 has 13 amino acids. CDR3 nucleotide sequence: TGTGCCAGCAGGGGCCAAAACACCGGGGAGCTGTTTTTT. It codes for CASRGQNTGELFF.

A few counts support this clone. This chain joins TRBV11-2 and TRBJ2-7; no reliable D call. Germline V gene data show CDR1 as SGHAT and CDR2 as FQNNGV. There are 12 residues in the CDR3. Between the trimmed V and J ends, which lost 2 bases and 7 bases, there was a span of 9 bases. The CDR3 DNA reads as TGTGCCAGCAGCTTAATTCTGTCGGAGCAGTACTTC. Its protein product is CASSLILSEQYF.

The chain recombines TRBV4-1 with TRBJ1-1, with D unclear. Per the germline V gene, CDR1 is MGHRA and CDR2 is YSYEKL. The CDR3 totals 15 residues. The germline V and J ends were trimmed by 5 bases and 4 bases, with 17 bases remaining between them. CDR3 DNA sequence: TGCGCCAGCAGCTACGGGGATTTACGTCGCACTGAAGCTTTCTTT. It is translated as CASSYGDLRRTEAFF.

The rearrangement joins TRBV7-8 to TRBJ1-4; tentative D call: TRBD1 (6 bases). The CDR3 runs 15 residues. From germline, CDR1 is SGHVS and CDR2 FQNEAQ. Trimming pared 6 bases from V and 5 bases from J, leaving 16 bases between. The CDR3 DNA follows: TGTGCCAGCAGGAACTCAGGGGCATTAAATGAAAAACTGTTTTTT. This gives the protein CASRNSGALNEKLFF.

This chain connects TRBV5-1 to TRBJ2-1; TRBD2 matches at 7 bases. The V and J ends lost 4 bases and 6 bases, in that order; junction bases with no gene match: 7. This CDR3 has 14 amino acids. Germline CDR1 is SGHRS and CDR2 is YFSETQ. The CDR3 nucleotides are TGCGCCAGCAGCGGGGGACTAACAGGCAATGAGCAGTTCTTC. Protein: CASSGGLTGNEQFF.

The chain joins TRBV24-1 to TRBJ1-5; 7 positions match TRBD1. The V and J ends lost 9 bases and 0 bases, in that order; junction bases with no gene match: 4. The germline CDR1 and CDR2 sequences are KGHDR and SFDVKD. The CDR3 spans 14 residues. In DNA form, the CDR3 reads TGTGCCACCGGCAGACAGGGTAGCAATCAGCCCCAGCATTTT. The encoded protein is CATGRQGSNQPQHF.

This clone was seen a single time. DNA for the CDR3: TGTGCCAGCAGCCCTCCTCGGACTAGCGGGAGTACGAGATACAATGAGCAGTTCTTC. Translating gives CASSPPRTSGSTRYNEQFF. The genes are TRBV3-1 (or the pseudogene TRBV3-2) and TRBJ2-1, with 13 bases identical to TRBD2. CDR1 is LGHDT, CDR2 YNNKEL, per germline (reference sequence). This CDR3 region has 19 residues. V gave up 4 bases and J gave up 4 bases; unmatched junction bases: 13.

The rearrangement links TRBV29-1 to TRBJ2-1, with 13 bases lining up with TRBD2. Unmatched junction bases numbered 6, after V lost 6 bases and J lost 4 bases. CDR1 is SQVTM and CDR2 is ANQGSEA in the germline V gene. The CDR3 sequence is 15 residues long. The CDR3 loop is CSVRTSGGPYNEQFF. CDR3 DNA sequence: TGCAGCGTGAGGACTAGCGGGGGACCTTACAATGAGCAGTTCTTC.

The gene calls are TRBV19 and TRBJ2-3, with TRBD1 identical over 7 bases. The CDR3 runs to 14 residues. V trimming: 3 bases; J trimming: 5 bases; junction bases outside the gene matches: 5. CDR1 and CDR2 from the germline V gene are LNHDA and SQIVND (reference sequence). The CDR3 here is CASSMGQPRDTQYF. CDR3 in DNA: TGTGCCAGTAGTATGGGACAGCCGAGAGATACGCAGTATTTT.

The chain uses TRBV18 and TRBJ2-1, with unresolved D. This CDR3 has 13 amino acids. V was clipped by 3 bases and J by 5 bases, with 8 bases between them. CDR1 and CDR2 from the germline V gene are KGHSH and LQKENI. The CDR3 sequence is CASSPRVDNEQFF. The CDR3 region has the DNA TGTGCCAGCTCACCTCGTGTTGACAATGAGCAGTTCTTC.

The chain joins TRBV7-6 to TRBJ2-7; D is possibly TRBD2 (6 bases). V lost 2 bases and J lost 7, with 15 bases in between. Germline CDR1 and CDR2: SGHVS and FNYEAQ. There are 14 residues in the CDR3. CDR3 DNA: TGTGCCAGCAGCTTAAGGGAGACTGGGGGGGAGCAGTACTTC. It translates to CASSLRETGGEQYF.

V is TRBV6-4 and J is TRBJ2-1; D is perhaps TRBD2 (5 bases). This CDR3 has 14 amino acids. The germline V and J ends were trimmed by 5 bases and 5 bases, with 13 bases remaining between them. Germline assignment: CDR1 MRHNA and CDR2 SNTAGT. Here the CDR3 reads CASSLLADHNEQFF. CDR3 sequence (DNA): TGTGCCAGCAGTTTGCTAGCCGACCACAATGAGCAGTTCTTC.

V usage is TRBV10-3 and J usage is TRBJ2-7, with D maybe TRBD1 (6 bases). This CDR3 has 15 residues. V was pared by 6 bases and J by 0 bases, with 15 bases between. Germline V gene data show CDR1 as ENHRY and CDR2 as SYGVKD. The CDR3 loop is CAISDSRDISYEQYF. Here the CDR3 DNA reads TGTGCCATCAGCGATAGCCGGGACATCTCCTACGAGCAGTACTTC.

The rearrangement links TRBV19 to TRBJ2-6; TRBD1 matches at 8 bases. The length of the CDR3 is 13 residues. Per germline, CDR1 LNHDA and CDR2 SQIVND (reference sequence). The chain's CDR3 is CGTGFGGANVLTF. The CDR3 region has the DNA TGTGGGACAGGGTTCGGTGGGGCCAACGTCCTGACTTTC.

The genes are TRBV18 and TRBJ2-1; 7 bases align to TRBD1. The length of the CDR3 is 13 residues. V dropped 6 bases and J dropped 8; count of bases not matched to a gene: 7. Per germline, CDR1 KGHSH and CDR2 LQKENI. CDR3 amino acids: CASSKDRNDEQFF. DNA of the CDR3: TGTGCCAGCTCGAAGGACAGGAACGATGAGCAGTTCTTC.